The clone carrying this T cell receptor beta chain was seen repeatedly, ten times or more. The germline CDR1 and CDR2 sequences are SQVTM and ANQGSEA. J was trimmed by 5 bases and V by 3 bases; bases with no gene match: 1. This CDR3 spans 12 amino acids. Each CDR3 protein gets one entry after TCRdb re-called the 5' RACE reads with MiXCR. The data show approximately 64,000 distinct CDR3 sequences, 15% to 20% seen once. The data were taken from a study of HIV-infected patients and healthy controls. This sequence was found in a human donor in good health. The chain links TRBV29-1 to TRBJ2-7; 10 bases agree with TRBD2. Sequenced: CD4+ T cells from blood. As DNA, the CDR3 is TGCAGCGTTGACGGGACTAGCGACGAGCAGTACTTC. Translation: CSVDGTSDEQYF.